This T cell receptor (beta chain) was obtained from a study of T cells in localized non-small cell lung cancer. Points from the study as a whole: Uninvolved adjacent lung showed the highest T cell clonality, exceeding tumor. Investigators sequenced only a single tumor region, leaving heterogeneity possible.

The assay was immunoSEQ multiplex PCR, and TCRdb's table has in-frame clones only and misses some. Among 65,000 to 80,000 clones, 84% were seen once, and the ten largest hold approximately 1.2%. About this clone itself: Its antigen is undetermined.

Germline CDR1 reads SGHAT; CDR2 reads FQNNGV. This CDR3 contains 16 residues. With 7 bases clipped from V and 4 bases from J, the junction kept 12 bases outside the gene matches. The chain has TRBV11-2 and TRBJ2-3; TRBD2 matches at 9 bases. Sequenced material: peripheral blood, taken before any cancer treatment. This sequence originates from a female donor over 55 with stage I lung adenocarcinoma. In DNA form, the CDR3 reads TGTGCCAGCACCGGCGGGGCTAGCGGGACCTCAGATACGCAGTATTTT. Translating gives CASTGGASGTSDTQYF.